This T cell receptor (beta chain) stems from a study of vaccination and CD4 T cells after COVID-19. The Oncomine TCR Beta short-read assay was what sequenced the DNA obtained from cultured CD4+ T cells. One entry per CDR3 protein results from TCRdb running MiXCR on the PCR reads. The repertoire holds around 12,000 distinct CDR3 sequences, with roughly 60% as singletons. This clonotype was observed a few times. Its specificity is unknown. The CDR3 consists of 15 residues. Germline V gives CDR1 LGHNA, CDR2 YNFKEQ. Deletions cut 0 bases from V and 6 bases from J, with 12 bases between. The treatment here: approximately 11-day PBMC culture with coronavirus spike peptide pools or control peptides (ViraFEST assay).

This rearrangement joins TRBV4-2 to TRBJ2-4; possibly TRBD1 for D (5 bases). The sample was CD4+ T cells from blood, cultured in vitro. The receptor's source is a human donor who had recovered from COVID-19. As DNA, the CDR3 is TGTGCCAGCAGCCAAGAAGAAGGGGTCGTAAACATTCAGTACTTC. It encodes CASSQEEGVVNIQYF.